The entry that follows covers one T cell receptor (beta chain) sequence. Some clones are missing from TCRdb's copy, which holds only in-frame ones; the method was immunoSEQ multiplex PCR. This sample has over 80,000 clones, with more than 65% found just once. The CDR3 is 16 residues long. The germline CDR1 and CDR2 sequences are SEHNR and FQNEAQ (reference sequence). V shed 4 bases and J 8 bases; nucleotides not matched to a gene: 13. This record belongs to a study of blood T cell repertoires in COVID-19. The V and J genes are TRBV7-9 and TRBJ2-1, with 8 bases lining up with TRBD2. The clonotype originates from a woman older than 75 with active or convalescent COVID-19. Sample: peripheral blood. For the CDR3, the DNA is TGTGCCAGCAGCTCCTCTTTCCGGGAGGGCCTCTATGAGCAGTTCTTC. Residues: CASSSSFREGLYEQFF.